This T cell receptor beta chain appears in the sequencing data of a study of T cells after yellow fever vaccination. Germline V CDR1 and CDR2: DFQATT, SNEGSKA (reference sequence). V gave up 6 bases and J gave up 1 base, with 15 bases separating them. CDR3 length: 14 residues. This clonotype was picked up a small number of times. A single record per CDR3 protein comes from TCRdb applying MiXCR to the 5' RACE reads. The sample records approximately 610,000 distinct CDR3 sequences, about 15% being singletons. This TCR came from a man younger than 30 who received the YFV17D yellow fever vaccine. The material sequenced was PBMCs, taken more than 4 days after the first yellow fever vaccination. The chain couples TRBV20-1 to TRBJ1-1, with D unresolved. The CDR3 DNA reads TGCAGTGCCAAATCAGGTAGTCAGAACACTGAAGCTTTCTTT. Its protein is CSAKSGSQNTEAFF.